This T cell receptor beta chain was identified in a study of blood T cell repertoires in COVID-19. Across the whole study: Researchers got acute and convalescent COVID-19 samples from the United States, Italy and Spain. PBMCs, B-cell-depleted T cells, or T cells provided the cDNA or gDNA that made up the material.

Recruited during active infection, patients (from Seattle) were subsequently followed longitudinally. Per the germline V gene, CDR1 is LGHDT and CDR2 is YNNKEL (reference sequence). This CDR3 comprises 15 residues. V gave up 1 base and J gave up 0 bases, with 9 bases separating them. TCRdb keeps only in-frame clones here, not all; method: immunoSEQ multiplex PCR. This table has nearly 350,000 clones, more than 70% appearing once. The sequenced sample was peripheral blood. The sequence was obtained from a woman in her 70s with COVID-19, enrolled during active disease. The rearrangement joins TRBV3-1 (or the pseudogene TRBV3-2) to TRBJ1-1; maybe TRBD1 (5 bases). DNA of the CDR3: TGTGCCAGCAGCCAAGCCAGGGCCCTGAACACTGAAGCTTTCTTT. This translates into CASSQARALNTEAFF.